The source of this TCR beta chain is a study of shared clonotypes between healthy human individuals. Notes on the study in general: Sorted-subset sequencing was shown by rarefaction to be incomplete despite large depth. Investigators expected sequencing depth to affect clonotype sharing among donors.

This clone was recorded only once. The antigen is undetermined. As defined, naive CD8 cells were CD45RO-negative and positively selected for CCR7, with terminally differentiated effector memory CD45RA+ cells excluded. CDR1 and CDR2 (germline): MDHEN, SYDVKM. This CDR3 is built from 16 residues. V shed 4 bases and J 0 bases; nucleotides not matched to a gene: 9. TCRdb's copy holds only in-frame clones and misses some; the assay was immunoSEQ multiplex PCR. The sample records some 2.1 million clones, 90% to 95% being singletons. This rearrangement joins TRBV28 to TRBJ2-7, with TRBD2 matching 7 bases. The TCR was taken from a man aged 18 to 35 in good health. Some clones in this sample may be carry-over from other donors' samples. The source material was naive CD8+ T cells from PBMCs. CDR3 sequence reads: CASSSLREASSYEQYF. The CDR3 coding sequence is TGTGCCAGCAGTTCCCTCCGGGAGGCGAGCTCCTACGAGCAGTACTTC.